The entry that follows covers one T cell receptor (beta chain) sequence. Each cell subset's genomic DNA was divided evenly among several immunoSEQ plates. The protocol was immunoSEQ multiplex PCR, while the TCRdb copy is restricted to in-frame clones and leaves out a portion. The data show about 560,000 clones, roughly 72% seen once. The data are from a study of shared clonotypes between healthy human individuals. CDR1 and CDR2 from the germline V gene are DFQATT and SNEGSKA (reference sequence). The CDR3 length is 10 residues. This rearrangement joins TRBV20-1 to TRBJ2-1; D gene unclear. This sequence originates from a middle-aged woman in good health. Some clones in this sample may be carry-over from other donors' samples. The sequencing input was PBMCs. CDR3 region: CSPVGNEQFF. The DNA for the CDR3 is TGCAGCCCCGTCGGTAATGAGCAGTTCTTC.